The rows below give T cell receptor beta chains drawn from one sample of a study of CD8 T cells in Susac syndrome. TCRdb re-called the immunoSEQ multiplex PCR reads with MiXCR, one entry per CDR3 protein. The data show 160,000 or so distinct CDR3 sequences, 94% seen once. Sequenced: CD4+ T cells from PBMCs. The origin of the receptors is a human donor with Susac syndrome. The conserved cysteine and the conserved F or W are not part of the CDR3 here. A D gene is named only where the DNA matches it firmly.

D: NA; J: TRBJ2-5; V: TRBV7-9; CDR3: ASSYRQPSREETQY
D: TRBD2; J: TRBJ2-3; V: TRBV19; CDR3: ASSTGLGTNTQY
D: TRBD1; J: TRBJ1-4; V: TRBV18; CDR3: ASSPAGTAGSSEKLF
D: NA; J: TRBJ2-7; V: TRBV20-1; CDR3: SAARGARGPYEQY
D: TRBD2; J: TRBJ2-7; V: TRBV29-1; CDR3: SVEKSGGAYEQY
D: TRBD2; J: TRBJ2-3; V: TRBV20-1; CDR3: SAWTSGASTDTQY
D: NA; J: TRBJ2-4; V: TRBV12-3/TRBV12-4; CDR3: ASSLAGSAKNIQY
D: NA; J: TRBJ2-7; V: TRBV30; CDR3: AWSVSYEQY
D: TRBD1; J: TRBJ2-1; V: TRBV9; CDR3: ASSVGRDRGYNEQF
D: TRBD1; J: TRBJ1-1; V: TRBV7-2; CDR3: ASSPRDRRLYTEAF
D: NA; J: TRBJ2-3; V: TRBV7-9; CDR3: ASSLGPDTQY
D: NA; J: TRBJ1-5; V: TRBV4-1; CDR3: ASAGGDSYSNQPQH
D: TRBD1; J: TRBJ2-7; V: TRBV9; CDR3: ASSVAGTGRSYEQY
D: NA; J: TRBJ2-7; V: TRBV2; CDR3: ASTGDVGEQY
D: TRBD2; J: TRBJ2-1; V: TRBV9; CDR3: ASSVGASGGSRHNEQF
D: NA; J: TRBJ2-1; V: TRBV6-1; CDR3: ASSEAVNKQF
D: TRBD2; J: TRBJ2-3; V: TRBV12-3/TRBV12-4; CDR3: ASSRGRGKY
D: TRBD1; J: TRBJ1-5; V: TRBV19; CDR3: ASSPGQGWNQPQH
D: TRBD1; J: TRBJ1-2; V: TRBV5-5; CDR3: ASSWDSLYGYT
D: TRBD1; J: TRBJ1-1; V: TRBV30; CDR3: AWTPGGTEAF